The 23 T cell receptor beta chains reported below all come from one sample, sequenced in a study of blood T cells in healthy people across ages. Sample-barcoded 5' priming and a J-beta primer mix drove a second PCR of roughly 6 to 12 cycles. TCRdb used MiXCR to reprocess the 5' RACE reads, holding one entry per CDR3 protein. The sample contains under 2,000,000 distinct CDR3 sequences, about 50% of which appear only once. Sequencing used blood. The receptors come from a woman aged 40 to 49 in good health.

The V and J genes are TRBV10-3 and TRBJ2-7; maybe TRBD2 (5 bases). The ends were cut back, 0 bases at V and 0 bases at J, with 12 bases in the middle. This CDR3 has 16 amino acids. The germline CDR1 and CDR2 sequences are ENHRY and SYGVKD. This chain's CDR3 is CAISESRGFSSYEQYF. The CDR3 DNA sequence: TGTGCCATCAGTGAGTCGCGAGGGTTTAGCTCCTACGAGCAGTACTTC.

This clonotype has a handful of counts. The chain uses TRBV7-2 and TRBJ2-3, with D perhaps matching TRBD2 (7 bases). Germline loops: CDR1 SGHTA, CDR2 FQGNSA. Trimming removed 5 bases at V and 6 bases at J, with 39 bases between. The CDR3 is 22 amino acids. The CDR3 sequence is CASSGGRIPSGTYLSTPDTQYF. CDR3 nucleotides: TGTGCCAGCAGCGGGGGCCGCATCCCAAGCGGGACTTACCTGAGTACCCCGGATACGCAGTATTTT.

Only a few counts were recorded for this clonotype. This rearrangement joins TRBV7-9 to TRBJ1-2; TRBD1 matches 7 bases. Germline loops: CDR1 SEHNR, CDR2 FQNEAQ (reference sequence). This CDR3 region has 14 residues. J gave up 6 bases and V 4 bases, and 8 bases lay outside the gene matches. The CDR3 spells CASSYATGRHGYTF. The CDR3 DNA reads as TGTGCCAGCAGCTACGCGACAGGGCGGCATGGCTACACCTTC.

The chain uses TRBV7-8 and TRBJ2-7; TRBD2 aligns across 14 bases. V lost 5 bases and J lost 10; bases outside the gene matches: 16. CDR3 size: 17 residues. CDR1 is SGHVS and CDR2 is FQNEAQ in the germline V gene. CDR3 nucleotides: TGTGCCAGCAGCGACCGGACTAGCGGGGGGCTGGGAGAGCCCCAGTACTTC. The encoded protein is CASSDRTSGGLGEPQYF.

This clonotype appeared a few times. The chain joins TRBV7-2 to TRBJ1-2; D is perhaps TRBD1 (6 bases). The V gene's germline CDR1 is SGHTA and CDR2 FQGNSA. CDR3 length equals 14 residues. Between the trimmed V and J ends, which lost 5 bases and 6 bases, there was a span of 16 bases. CDR3 amino acids: CASSPVGGQDGYTF. CDR3 bases: TGTGCCAGCAGCCCGGTAGGGGGGCAGGATGGCTACACCTTC.

The CDR3 DNA reads as TGTGCCAGCAGCCAAGATCACCAGCTAGCGGGGGGAGAGACCCAGTACTTC. Translated: CASSQDHQLAGGETQYF. J is TRBJ2-5 and V is TRBV4-2; 11 nucleotides match TRBD2. The junction had 7 bases not matched to a gene; V was cut back by 0 bases and J by 4 bases. Germline V gene data show CDR1 as LGHNA and CDR2 as YNFKEQ. There are 17 residues in the CDR3.

This clonotype was picked up a small number of times. The rearrangement joins TRBV13 to TRBJ1-2; 8 bases map to TRBD1. The CDR3 is made up of 11 amino acids. Germline V gives CDR1 PRHDT, CDR2 FYEKMQ (reference sequence). The trim removed 5 bases at V and 12 bases at J, leaving 5 bases unmatched. CDR3 in DNA: TGTGCCAGCAGCCCCGGACAGGGTCACACCTTC. It specifies CASSPGQGHTF.

This chain uses TRBV7-9 with TRBJ1-6; tentatively, D is TRBD1 (5 bases). Trimming took off 6 bases at V and 4 bases at J, with 16 bases between the two ends. CDR1 SEHNR and CDR2 FQNEAQ come from the germline V gene (reference sequence). CDR3 length: 16 residues. This chain's CDR3 is CASSLRDVAYNSPLHF. In DNA form, the CDR3 reads TGTGCCAGCAGTCTGAGGGACGTAGCGTATAATTCACCCCTCCACTTT.

This clonotype was detected only a few times. The chain couples TRBV20-1 to TRBJ2-1; no clear D gene. The germline gives CDR1 DFQATT, CDR2 SNEGSKA (reference sequence). Trimming shortened V by 3 bases and J by 6 bases, and 12 bases separated the two germline ends. The CDR3 spans 13 residues. The CDR3: CSASSVVSNEQFF. CDR3 DNA sequence: TGCAGTGCTAGTTCGGTGGTGAGCAATGAGCAGTTCTTC.

The V and J genes are TRBV3-1 and TRBJ2-5; the D is unclear. V dropped 2 bases and J dropped 5 bases, with 9 bases sitting between them. This CDR3 is built from 13 residues. The germline V gene has CDR1 LGHDT and CDR2 YNNKEL (reference sequence). The CDR3 sequence is CASSQSSGETQYF. As DNA, the CDR3 is TGTGCCAGCAGCCAATCCTCAGGCGAGACCCAGTACTTC.

There are a few counts of this clonotype. The J gene is TRBJ2-1, the V gene TRBV27, with 7 bases that match TRBD2. Trimming at V came to 4 bases and at J to 5 bases, leaving 8 bases not matched to a gene. Germline V lookup: CDR1 MNHEY, CDR2 SMNVEV (reference sequence). The CDR3 extends over 15 amino acids. CDR3 sequence (DNA): TGTGCCAGCAGTTGGGAGGGGAGCAGTCACAATGAGCAGTTCTTC. This sequence encodes CASSWEGSSHNEQFF.

Here the CDR3 reads CASSQDTVSQAFF. In DNA form, the CDR3 reads TGTGCCAGCAGCCAAGACACAGTGAGTCAAGCTTTCTTT. The V gene is TRBV14, the J gene TRBJ1-1; the D is unclear. CDR1 SGHDN and CDR2 FVKESK come from the germline V gene. The germline V and J ends were trimmed by 0 bases and 9 bases, with 11 bases remaining between them. The CDR3 sequence is 13 residues long.

The V and J genes are TRBV18 and TRBJ2-5, with D unresolved. The CDR3 runs 11 residues. Trimming took off 8 bases at V and 5 bases at J, with 9 bases between the two ends. Germline CDR1 reads KGHSH; CDR2 reads LQKENI. The CDR3 sequence: CASEYLETQYF. CDR3 in DNA: TGTGCCAGCGAATACCTGGAGACCCAGTACTTC.

This rearrangement joins TRBV6-5 to TRBJ2-1, with 13 bases matching TRBD2. The V segment lost 4 bases and the J segment 3 bases; nucleotides outside the gene matches: 6. The CDR3 loop spans 17 amino acids. In germline, CDR1 is MNHEY, CDR2 SVGAGI. The CDR3 DNA is TGTGCCAGCAGTTCACTAGGACTAGCGGGGGTCTACAATGAGCAGTTCTTC. Residues: CASSSLGLAGVYNEQFF.

This clonotype was seen repeatedly, ten times or more. The CDR3, as DNA: TGCGCCAGCAGCCCTGGGACTAGCAGTAGCGAGACCCAGTACTTC. Translation gives CASSPGTSSSETQYF. This sequence joins TRBV5-1 and TRBJ2-5; 9 nucleotides agree with TRBD2. Losses at the gene ends were 4 bases for V and 5 bases for J; bases not matched to a gene: 9. From germline, CDR1 is SGHRS and CDR2 YFSETQ. This CDR3 has 15 amino acids.

The J gene is TRBJ2-6, the V gene TRBV20-1; 11 bases line up with TRBD1. V was clipped by 7 bases and J by 2 bases; unmatched bases: 7. The CDR3 consists of 16 residues. In germline, CDR1 is DFQATT, CDR2 SNEGSKA (reference sequence). CDR3 in DNA: TGCAGTGGCACGCCGGGACAGGGGGCTGGGGCCAACGTCCTGACTTTC. Protein: CSGTPGQGAGANVLTF.

This chain links TRBV7-2 with TRBJ2-3; D may match TRBD1 or TRBD2 (5 bases each). Germline V CDR1 and CDR2: SGHTA, FQGNSA. Trimming removed 5 bases from V and 4 bases from J, with 22 bases in between. The CDR3 has 17 amino acids. The CDR3 DNA is TGTGCCAGCAGCCTACGGGACGCGGAGGACCCCGCAGATACGCAGTATTTT. It yields the protein CASSLRDAEDPADTQYF.

The rearrangement uses TRBV5-5 and TRBJ2-1; 8 nucleotides match TRBD1. TRBJ2-7 explains the end of the DNA better; the J call may be wrong. Germline V gene sequence: CDR1 SGHKS, CDR2 YYEKEE (reference sequence). The CDR3 is 16 amino acids. CDR3 nucleotide sequence: TGTGCCAGCAGCTCGACCAGGGGGCTAGAATACAATGAGCAGTACTTC. It is translated as CASSSTRGLEYNEQYF.

The rearrangement uses TRBV20-1 and TRBJ1-4; 8 nucleotides line up with TRBD1. V shed 3 bases and J 3 bases; nucleotides not matched to a gene: 12. CDR1 is DFQATT and CDR2 is SNEGSKA in the germline V gene (reference sequence). This CDR3 comprises 17 residues. CDR3 coding DNA: TGCAGTGCTAGGGGTCGGCCGCGGGGACAGGCTAATGAAAAACTGTTTTTT. It encodes CSARGRPRGQANEKLFF.

V and J are TRBV7-2 and TRBJ1-1; D is possibly TRBD1 (6 bases). CDR1 SGHTA and CDR2 FQGNSA come from the germline V gene. This CDR3 is built from 14 residues. Trimming removed 5 bases from V and 5 bases from J, with 15 bases in between. The CDR3 loop is CASSPEQGWTEAFF. DNA for the CDR3: TGTGCCAGCAGCCCCGAACAGGGCTGGACTGAAGCTTTCTTT.

V usage is TRBV28 and J usage is TRBJ1-5, with TRBD1 as a possible D gene (5 bases). Trimming removed 0 bases at V and 0 bases at J, with 6 bases between. The CDR3 extends over 15 amino acids. Per the germline V gene, CDR1 is MDHEN and CDR2 is SYDVKM. The CDR3 loop reads CASSLWDNSNQPQHF. CDR3 DNA sequence: TGTGCCAGCAGTTTATGGGACAATAGCAATCAGCCCCAGCATTTT.

This clonotype was seen a few times. The chain is built from TRBV7-2 and TRBJ2-1, with TRBD2 as a possible D gene (6 bases). The CDR3 covers 15 residues. Trimming pared 5 bases from V and 0 bases from J, leaving 11 bases between. Germline V gene lookup returns CDR1 SGHTA and CDR2 FQGNSA. CDR3 residues: CASSDQAGSYNEQFF. In nucleotides, the CDR3 is TGTGCCAGCAGCGATCAAGCGGGCTCCTACAATGAGCAGTTCTTC.

The J gene is TRBJ2-7, the V gene TRBV5-1, with 8 positions matching TRBD2. Germline loops: CDR1 SGHRS, CDR2 YFSETQ. This CDR3 is built from 14 residues. With 4 bases clipped from V and 7 bases from J, the junction kept 10 bases outside the gene matches. Written as DNA, the CDR3 is TGCGCCAGCAGCGGGCGGGGGGTATACAATGAGCAGTACTTC. It codes for CASSGRGVYNEQYF.